This T cell receptor beta chain was found in a study of blood T cell repertoires in COVID-19. Whole-study context: Samples taken during acute and convalescent COVID-19 were collected in the United States, Italy and Spain. T cells, B-cell-depleted T cells, or PBMCs provided the cDNA or gDNA that served as material.

Seattle researchers signed up patients amid active infection and tracked them longitudinally. V lost 6 bases and J 7 bases, leaving 19 bases between the germline ends. The CDR3 length is 14 residues. Looked up from germline, CDR1 is MNHEY and CDR2 is SMNVEV (reference sequence). Per the original data handling: The authors estimated nucleated cell counts from reference gene primer amplification. Sequencing used immunoSEQ multiplex PCR; TCRdb keeps in-frame clones, though not all of them. The V and J calls and clone size were taken over from that table, and D and trimming were inferred from the DNA. This table has over 150,000 clones, around 80% appearing once.

The sequencing input was peripheral blood. The rearrangement links TRBV27 to TRBJ2-7, with D maybe TRBD1 (5 bases). This clonotype was sampled from a woman in her thirties or forties with COVID-19, enrolled during active disease. In DNA form, the CDR3 reads TGTGCCAGCAGCCTTTTAGGGGCCACAGAGGAGCAGTACTTC. The encoded protein is CASSLLGATEEQYF.